Here is one T cell receptor (beta chain) with its context. V shed 2 bases and J shed 5 bases, with 14 bases lying between them. CDR3 length: 15 residues. CDR1 and CDR2 (germline): KGHDR, SFDVKD. The record originates from a study of blood T cell repertoires in COVID-19. Clones were read by immunoSEQ multiplex PCR, and TCRdb kept only the in-frame ones, dropping some. The data contain 200,000 or so clones, around 79% of them seen just once; the ten biggest clones take up around a sixth. This chain joins TRBV24-1 and TRBJ1-2; D not resolved. Source material: peripheral blood. This TCR derives from a man between 60 and 70 years old with active or convalescent COVID-19. The CDR3, as DNA: TGTGCCACCAGTGATTCCCTGAGGGAGCAATATGGCTACACCTTC. Translating gives CATSDSLREQYGYTF.